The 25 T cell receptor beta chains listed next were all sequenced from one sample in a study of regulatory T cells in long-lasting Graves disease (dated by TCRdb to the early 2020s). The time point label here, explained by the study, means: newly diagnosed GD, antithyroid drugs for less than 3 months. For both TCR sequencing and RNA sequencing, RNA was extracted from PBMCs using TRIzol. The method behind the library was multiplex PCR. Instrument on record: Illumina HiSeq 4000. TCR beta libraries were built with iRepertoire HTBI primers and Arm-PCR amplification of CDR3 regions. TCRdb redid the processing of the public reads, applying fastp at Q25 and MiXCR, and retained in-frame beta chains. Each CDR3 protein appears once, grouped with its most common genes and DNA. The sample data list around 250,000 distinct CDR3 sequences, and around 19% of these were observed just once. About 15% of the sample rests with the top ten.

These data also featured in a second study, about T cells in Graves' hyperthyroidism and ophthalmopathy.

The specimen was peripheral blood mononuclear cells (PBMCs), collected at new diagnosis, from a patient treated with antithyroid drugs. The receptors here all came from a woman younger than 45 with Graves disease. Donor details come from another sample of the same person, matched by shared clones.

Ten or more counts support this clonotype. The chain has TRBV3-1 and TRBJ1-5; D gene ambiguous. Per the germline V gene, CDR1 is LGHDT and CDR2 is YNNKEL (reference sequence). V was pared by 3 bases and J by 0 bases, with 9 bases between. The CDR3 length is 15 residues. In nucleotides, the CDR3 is TGTGCCAGCAGCCACACAGACAATAGCAATCAGCCCCAGCATTTT. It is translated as CASSHTDNSNQPQHF. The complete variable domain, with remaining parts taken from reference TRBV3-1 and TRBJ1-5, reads DTAVSQTPKYLVTQMGNDKSIKCEQNLGHDTMYWYKQDSKKFLKIMFSYNNKELIINETVPNRFSPKSPDKAHLNLHINSLELGDSAVYFCASSHTDNSNQPQHFGDGTRLSIL.

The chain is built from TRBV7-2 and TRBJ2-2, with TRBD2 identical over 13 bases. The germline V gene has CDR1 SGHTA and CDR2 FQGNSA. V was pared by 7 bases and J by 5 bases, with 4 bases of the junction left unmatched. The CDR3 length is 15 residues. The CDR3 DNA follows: TGTGCCAGCAACCCGACTAGCGGGGGGACCGGGGAGCTGTTTTTT. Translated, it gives CASNPTSGGTGELFF.

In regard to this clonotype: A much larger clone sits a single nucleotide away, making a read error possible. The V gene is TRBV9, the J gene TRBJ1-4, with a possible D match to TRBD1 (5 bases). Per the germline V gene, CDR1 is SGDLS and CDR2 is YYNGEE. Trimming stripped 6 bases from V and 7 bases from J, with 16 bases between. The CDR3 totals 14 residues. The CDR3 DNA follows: TGTGCCAGCAACCCGGGACGGGGAGGTGAAAAACTGTTTTTT. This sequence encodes CASNPGRGGEKLFF.

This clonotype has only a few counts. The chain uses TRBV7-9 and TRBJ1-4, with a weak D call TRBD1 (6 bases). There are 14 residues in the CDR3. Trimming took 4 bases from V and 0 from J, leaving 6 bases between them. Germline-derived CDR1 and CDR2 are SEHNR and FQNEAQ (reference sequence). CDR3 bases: TGTGCCAGCAGCTCAGGGGCAACTAATGAAAAACTGTTTTTT. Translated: CASSSGATNEKLFF.

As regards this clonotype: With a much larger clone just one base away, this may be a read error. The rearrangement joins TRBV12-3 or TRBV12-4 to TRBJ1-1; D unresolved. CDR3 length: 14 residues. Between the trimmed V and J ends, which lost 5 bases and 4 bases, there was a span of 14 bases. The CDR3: CASSVRAKGTEAFF. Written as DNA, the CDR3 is TGTGCCAGCAGTGTTAGGGCTAAAGGCACTGAAGCTTTCTTT.

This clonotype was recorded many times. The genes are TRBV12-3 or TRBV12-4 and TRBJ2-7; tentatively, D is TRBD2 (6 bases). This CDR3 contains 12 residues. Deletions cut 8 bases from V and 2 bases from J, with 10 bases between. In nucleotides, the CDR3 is TGTGCCAGCGGAAGGACTACCTACGAGCAGTACTTC. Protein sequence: CASGRTTYEQYF.

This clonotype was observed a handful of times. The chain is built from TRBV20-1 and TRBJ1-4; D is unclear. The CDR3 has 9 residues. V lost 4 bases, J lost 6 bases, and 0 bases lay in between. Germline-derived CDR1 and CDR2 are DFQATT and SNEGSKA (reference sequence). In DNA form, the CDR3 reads TGCAGTGCTAATGAAAAACTGTTTTTT. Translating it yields CSANEKLFF.

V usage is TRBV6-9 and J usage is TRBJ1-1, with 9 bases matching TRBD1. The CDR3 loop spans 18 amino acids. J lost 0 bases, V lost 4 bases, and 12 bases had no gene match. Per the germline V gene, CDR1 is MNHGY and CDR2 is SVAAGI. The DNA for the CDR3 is TGTGCCAGCAGTTCATCCGGGACAGGGTTGATCATGAACACTGAAGCTTTCTTT. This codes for CASSSSGTGLIMNTEAFF.

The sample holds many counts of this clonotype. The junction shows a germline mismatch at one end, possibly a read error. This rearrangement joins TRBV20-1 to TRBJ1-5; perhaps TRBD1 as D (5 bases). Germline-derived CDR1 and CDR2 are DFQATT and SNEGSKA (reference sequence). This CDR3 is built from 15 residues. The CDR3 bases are TGCAGTGCTGGAGACGGGGGTGGGAGCAATCAGCCCCAGCATTTT. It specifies CSAGDGGGSNQPQHF.

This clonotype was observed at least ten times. CDR3 nucleotides: TGCAGTGCTAGATGGGTGAGGACTACTAGCACAGATACGCAGTATTTT. Its protein product is CSARWVRTTSTDTQYF. V and J are TRBV20-1 and TRBJ2-3; tentatively, D is TRBD2 (6 bases). The germline gives CDR1 DFQATT, CDR2 SNEGSKA (reference sequence). Trimming pared 2 bases from V and 0 bases from J, leaving 15 bases between. CDR3 length equals 16 residues.

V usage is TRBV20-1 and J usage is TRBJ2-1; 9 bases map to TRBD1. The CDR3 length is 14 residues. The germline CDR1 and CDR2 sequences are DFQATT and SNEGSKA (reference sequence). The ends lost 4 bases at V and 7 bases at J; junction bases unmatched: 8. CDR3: CSAKSGTGRNEQFF. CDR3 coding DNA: TGCAGTGCTAAGTCCGGGACAGGGAGGAATGAGCAGTTCTTC.

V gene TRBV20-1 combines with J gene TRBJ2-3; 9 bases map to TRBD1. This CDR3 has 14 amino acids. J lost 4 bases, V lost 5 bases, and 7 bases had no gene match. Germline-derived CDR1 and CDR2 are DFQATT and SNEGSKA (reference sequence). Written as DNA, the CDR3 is TGCAGTGCTTCCGGGACAGGGTGGTCAGATACGCAGTATTTT. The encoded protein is CSASGTGWSDTQYF.

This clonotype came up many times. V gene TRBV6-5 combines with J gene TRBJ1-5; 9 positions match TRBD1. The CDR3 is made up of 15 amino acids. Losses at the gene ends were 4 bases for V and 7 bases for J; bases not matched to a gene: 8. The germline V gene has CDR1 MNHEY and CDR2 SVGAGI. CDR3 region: CASSLGQGWDQPQHF. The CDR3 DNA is TGTGCCAGCAGTTTGGGACAGGGCTGGGACCAGCCCCAGCATTTT.

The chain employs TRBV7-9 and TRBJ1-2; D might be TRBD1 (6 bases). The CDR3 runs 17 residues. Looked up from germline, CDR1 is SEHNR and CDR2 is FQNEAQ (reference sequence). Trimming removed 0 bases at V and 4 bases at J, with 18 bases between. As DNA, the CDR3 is TGTGCCAGCAGCTTAGCTACCGGAGGGACACCAAGCTATGGCTACACCTTC. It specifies CASSLATGGTPSYGYTF. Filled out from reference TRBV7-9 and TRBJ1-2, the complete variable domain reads DTGVSQNPRHKITKRGQNVTFRCDPISEHNRLYWYRQTLGQGPEFLTYFQNEAQLEKSRLLSDRFSAERPKGSFSTLEIQRTEQGDSAMYLCASSLATGGTPSYGYTFGSGTRLTVV.

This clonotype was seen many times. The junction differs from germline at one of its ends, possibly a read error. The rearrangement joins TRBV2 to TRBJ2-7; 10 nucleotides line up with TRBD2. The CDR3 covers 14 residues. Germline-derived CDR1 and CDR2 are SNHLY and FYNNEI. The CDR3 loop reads CASNELAGPYEQYF. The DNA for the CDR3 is TGTGCCAGCAATGAACTAGCGGGGCCCTACGAGCAGTACTTC. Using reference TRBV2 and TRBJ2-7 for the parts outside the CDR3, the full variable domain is EPEVTQTPSHQVTQMGQEVILRCVPISNHLYFYWYRQILGQKVEFLVSFYNNEISEKSEIFDDQFSVERPDGSNFTLKIRSTKLEDSAMYFCASNELAGPYEQYFGPGTRLTVT.

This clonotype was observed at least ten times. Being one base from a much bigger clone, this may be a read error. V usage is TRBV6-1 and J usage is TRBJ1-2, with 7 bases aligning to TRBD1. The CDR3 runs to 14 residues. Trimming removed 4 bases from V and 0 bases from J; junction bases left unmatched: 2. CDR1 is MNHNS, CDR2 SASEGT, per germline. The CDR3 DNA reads TGTGCCAGCAGTGCAGGGGGAGCTAACTATGGCTACACCTTC. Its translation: CASSAGGANYGYTF.

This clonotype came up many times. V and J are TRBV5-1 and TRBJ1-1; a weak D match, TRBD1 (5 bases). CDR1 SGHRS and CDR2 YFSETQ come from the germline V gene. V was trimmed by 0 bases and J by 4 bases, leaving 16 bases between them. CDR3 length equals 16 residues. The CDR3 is CASSLDGGLGGTEAFF. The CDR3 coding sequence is TGCGCCAGCAGCTTGGACGGGGGTTTGGGTGGCACTGAAGCTTTCTTT.

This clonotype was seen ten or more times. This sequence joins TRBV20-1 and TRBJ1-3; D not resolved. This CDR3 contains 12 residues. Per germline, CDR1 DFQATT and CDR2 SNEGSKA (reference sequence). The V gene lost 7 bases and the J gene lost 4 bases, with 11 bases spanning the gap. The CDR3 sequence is CSVRPGGNTIYF. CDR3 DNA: TGCAGTGTCCGCCCGGGGGGAAACACCATATATTTT.

The CDR3 coding sequence is TGTGCCAGCAGCTCCCCTTCCGCGAGGGCTCTTTCCATGCGACTCGGGGAGCTGTTTTTT. It yields the protein CASSSPSARALSMRLGELFF. The V call is TRBV7-9, the J call TRBJ2-2, with D perhaps TRBD2 (5 bases). CDR1 and CDR2 from the germline V gene are SEHNR and FQNEAQ (reference sequence). Between the trimmed V and J ends, which lost 4 bases and 7 bases, there was a span of 31 bases. CDR3 length equals 20 residues. The whole variable domain, filled in from reference TRBV7-9 and TRBJ2-2, reads DTGVSQNPRHKITKRGQNVTFRCDPISEHNRLYWYRQTLGQGPEFLTYFQNEAQLEKSRLLSDRFSAERPKGSFSTLEIQRTEQGDSAMYLCASSSPSARALSMRLGELFFGEGSRLTVL.

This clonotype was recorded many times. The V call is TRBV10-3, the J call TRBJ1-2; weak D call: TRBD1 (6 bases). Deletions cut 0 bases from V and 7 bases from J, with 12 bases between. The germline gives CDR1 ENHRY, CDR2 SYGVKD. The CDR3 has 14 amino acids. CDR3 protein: CAISESNRVGGYTF. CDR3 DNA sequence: TGTGCCATCAGTGAGTCAAACAGGGTTGGTGGCTACACCTTC.

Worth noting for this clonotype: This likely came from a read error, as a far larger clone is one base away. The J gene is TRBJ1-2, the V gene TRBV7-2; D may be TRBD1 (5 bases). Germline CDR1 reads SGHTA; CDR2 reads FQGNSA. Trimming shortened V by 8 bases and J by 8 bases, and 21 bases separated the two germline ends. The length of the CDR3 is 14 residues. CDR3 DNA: TGTGCCAGCGGCTATACCACGCAGGGTGAAGGCTACACCTTC. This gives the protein CASGYTTQGEGYTF.

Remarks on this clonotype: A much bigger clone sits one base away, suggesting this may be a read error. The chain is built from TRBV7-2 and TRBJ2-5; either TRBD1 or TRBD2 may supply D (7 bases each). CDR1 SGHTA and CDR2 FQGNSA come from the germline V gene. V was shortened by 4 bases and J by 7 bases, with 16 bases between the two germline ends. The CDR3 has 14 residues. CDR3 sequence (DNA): TGTGCCAGCAGCTCGATGACAGGGAGGGGGACCCAGTACTTC. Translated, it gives CASSSMTGRGTQYF.

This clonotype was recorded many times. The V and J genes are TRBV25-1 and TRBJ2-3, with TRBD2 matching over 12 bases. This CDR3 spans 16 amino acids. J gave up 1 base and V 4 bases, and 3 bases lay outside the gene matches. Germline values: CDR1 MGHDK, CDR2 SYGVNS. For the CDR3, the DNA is TGTGCCAGCAGTGGGAGACTAGCGGGGGGCACAGATACGCAGTATTTT. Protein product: CASSGRLAGGTDTQYF.

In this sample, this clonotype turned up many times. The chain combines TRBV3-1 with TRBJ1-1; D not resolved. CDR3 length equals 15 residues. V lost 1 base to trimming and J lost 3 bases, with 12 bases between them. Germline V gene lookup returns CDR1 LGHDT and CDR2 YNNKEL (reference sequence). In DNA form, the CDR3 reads TGTGCCAGCAGCCAAGGCCCCACTGGGGACACTGAAGCTTTCTTT. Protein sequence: CASSQGPTGDTEAFF.

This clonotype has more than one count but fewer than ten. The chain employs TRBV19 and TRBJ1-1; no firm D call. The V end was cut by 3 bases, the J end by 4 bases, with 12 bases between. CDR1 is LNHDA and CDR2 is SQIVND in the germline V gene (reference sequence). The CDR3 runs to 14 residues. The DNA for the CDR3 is TGTGCCAGTAGTATCGTAGCGTCGGGCACTGAAGCTTTCTTT. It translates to CASSIVASGTEAFF.